Reported below is one TCR beta chain. This may be a read error, as it is one base from a much larger clone. Time point noted: newly diagnosed GD, antithyroid drugs for less than 3 months. PBMC RNA served as the TCR library source. This sample was taken from a study of regulatory T cells in long-lasting Graves disease. Across the whole study: Graves' patients, newly diagnosed, had taken antithyroid drugs under 3 months.

Both iRepertoire HTBI primers and Arm-PCR of CDR3 regions were used to build the TCR beta libraries. One entry per CDR3 protein results from TCRdb running MiXCR on the multiplex PCR reads. Here the sample spans about 460,000 distinct CDR3 sequences, approximately 15% being singletons. The same specimen was also included in a second study, on T cells in Graves' hyperthyroidism and ophthalmopathy.

Sequenced here: peripheral blood mononuclear cells (PBMCs), sampled at new diagnosis, from a patient treated with antithyroid drugs. This TCR derives from a woman aged 45 to 65 with Graves disease.

The CDR3 region is CASSDGAGPGTDTQYF. Written as DNA, the CDR3 is TGTGCCAGCAGTGACGGTGCGGGACCTGGCACAGATACGCAGTATTTT. This sequence joins TRBV2 and TRBJ2-3, with D possibly being TRBD2 (6 bases). In germline, CDR1 is SNHLY, CDR2 FYNNEI. The V end was cut by 3 bases, the J end by 1 base, with 14 bases between. The CDR3 has 16 residues.